Presented here are 17 T cell receptor beta chains from one specimen sequenced in a study of OX40 agonist ivuxolimab in advanced cancers. Using immunoSEQ multiplex PCR, the repertoire was profiled, and TCRdb retains in-frame clones only, with some absent. The table records some 150,000 clones, just over 90% of them present only once. This material consisted of CD4+ or CD8+ T cells sorted from blood, taken in a trial of the OX40 agonist ivuxolimab. The receptors derive from an adult with an advanced solid tumor such as melanoma, head and neck, liver or kidney cancer.

The rearrangement links TRBV7-2 to TRBJ2-2; 10 bases fit TRBD1. Germline CDR1 reads SGHTA; CDR2 reads FQGNSA. The CDR3 contains 14 residues. Unmatched junction bases numbered 0, after V lost 4 bases and J lost 4 bases. The CDR3 sequence is CASSWDRGTGELFF. CDR3 nucleotides: TGTGCCAGCAGCTGGGACAGGGGCACCGGGGAGCTGTTTTTT.

The rearrangement joins TRBV19 to TRBJ1-1; D gene ambiguous. The CDR3 covers 15 residues. CDR1 and CDR2 (germline): LNHDA, SQIVND (reference sequence). The V gene lost 7 bases and the J gene lost 3 bases, with 18 bases spanning the gap. CDR3 bases: TGTGCCAGTACCTCTCGGGTGGCAGCTCACACTGAAGCTTTCTTT. This sequence encodes CASTSRVAAHTEAFF.

The genes are TRBV6-1 and TRBJ1-1; D not resolved. Trimming left V 2 bases short and J 3 bases short, with 7 bases between. The CDR3 spans 13 residues. Germline values: CDR1 MNHNS, CDR2 SASEGT. The DNA for the CDR3 is TGTGCCAGCAGTGAATCCCCTGACACTGAAGCTTTCTTT. Its translation is CASSESPDTEAFF.

This sequence joins TRBV5-1 and TRBJ2-3; TRBD2 agrees at 14 bases. This CDR3 is built from 18 residues. CDR1 is SGHRS, CDR2 YFSETQ, per germline. V dropped 3 bases and J dropped 5; count of bases not matched to a gene: 11. The CDR3 sequence: CASSWRTSGRPPGDTQYF. The CDR3 region has the DNA TGCGCCAGCAGCTGGCGGACTAGCGGGAGGCCCCCCGGAGATACGCAGTATTTT.

This clone was recorded once. The chain employs TRBV19 and TRBJ2-5; TRBD1 might be the D (6 bases). This CDR3 contains 17 residues. Trimming took off 5 bases at V and 0 bases at J, with 19 bases between the two ends. Germline V CDR1 and CDR2: LNHDA, SQIVND (reference sequence). The CDR3 is CASSYKSGQRNQETQYF. The CDR3 nucleotides are TGTGCCAGTAGTTATAAATCGGGACAACGGAACCAAGAGACCCAGTACTTC.

This chain links TRBV2 with TRBJ1-1, with a possible D match to TRBD1 (5 bases). The germline V gene has CDR1 SNHLY and CDR2 FYNNEI. There are 14 residues in the CDR3. V gave up 3 bases and J gave up 0 bases, with 8 bases separating them. CDR3 DNA: TGTGCCAGCAGTGACGGACACCTGAACACTGAAGCTTTCTTT. As protein: CASSDGHLNTEAFF.

This chain connects TRBV14 to TRBJ1-2; no definite D call. CDR3 length: 11 amino acids. CDR1 and CDR2 (germline): SGHDN, FVKESK. Between the trimmed V and J ends, which lost 8 bases and 3 bases, there was a span of 7 bases. This chain's CDR3 is CASGRDYGYTF. In DNA, the CDR3 is TGTGCCAGCGGGCGGGACTATGGCTACACCTTC.

The J gene is TRBJ2-5, the V gene TRBV5-1; a weak D match, TRBD1 (5 bases). V lost 4 bases, J lost 2 bases, and 18 bases lay in between. Germline CDR1 reads SGHRS; CDR2 reads YFSETQ. This CDR3 has 16 residues. The CDR3: CASSPGQGSLQETQYF. In DNA, the CDR3 is TGCGCCAGCAGCCCCGGGCAGGGTAGCCTTCAAGAGACCCAGTACTTC.

V and J are TRBV28 and TRBJ2-5; 12 bases map to TRBD1. Germline CDR1 is MDHEN and CDR2 is SYDVKM. The junction had 7 bases not matched to a gene; V was cut back by 0 bases and J by 5 bases. This CDR3 region has 17 residues. The CDR3 nucleotides read TGTGCCAGCAGTTTATGGGGACAGGGGGCTTTGGGGGAGACCCAGTACTTC. Its translation: CASSLWGQGALGETQYF.

The gene calls are TRBV10-3 and TRBJ1-3, with D possibly being TRBD1 (5 bases). The CDR3 extends over 15 amino acids. Looked up from germline, CDR1 is ENHRY and CDR2 is SYGVKD. Trimming left V 2 bases short and J 0 bases short, with 8 bases between. The CDR3: CAISEIRDSGNTIYF. The CDR3 region has the DNA TGTGCCATCAGTGAGATCAGGGACTCTGGAAACACCATATATTTT.

The chain has TRBV11-2 and TRBJ2-7; 7 positions match TRBD1. CDR3 length: 14 amino acids. V was pared by 6 bases and J by 2 bases, with 7 bases of the junction left unmatched. Germline V gives CDR1 SGHAT, CDR2 FQNNGV. The CDR3 region is CASRPNRGTYEQYF. DNA for the CDR3: TGTGCCAGCAGGCCTAACAGGGGAACCTACGAGCAGTACTTC.

The chain uses TRBV19 and TRBJ2-1; D not resolved. Looked up from germline, CDR1 is LNHDA and CDR2 is SQIVND (reference sequence). CDR3 size: 13 residues. The germline V and J ends were trimmed by 4 bases and 4 bases, with 8 bases remaining between them. This chain's CDR3 is CASSSKVYNEQFF. CDR3 DNA sequence: TGTGCCAGTAGTAGCAAAGTTTACAATGAGCAGTTCTTC.

The chain carries TRBV19 and TRBJ1-2, with D possibly being TRBD1 (5 bases). Germline CDR1 reads LNHDA; CDR2 reads SQIVND (reference sequence). The CDR3 is made up of 15 amino acids. The ends were cut back, 3 bases at V and 5 bases at J, with 16 bases in the middle. CDR3 residues: CASSMGRGGEYGYTF. In DNA form, the CDR3 reads TGTGCCAGTAGTATGGGTCGGGGGGGAGAGTATGGCTACACCTTC.

This chain joins TRBV15 and TRBJ2-3; 11 bases match TRBD2. The CDR3 sequence is 16 residues long. V lost 4 bases to trimming and J lost 1 base; unmatched junction nucleotides: 4. The germline V gene encodes CDR1 LNHNV and CDR2 YYDKDF (reference sequence). The CDR3: CATSISGRGGTDTQYF. The CDR3 DNA follows: TGTGCCACCAGCATTAGCGGGAGGGGGGGCACAGATACGCAGTATTTT.

The chain combines TRBV9 with TRBJ2-3; the match to TRBD2 covers 7 bases. This CDR3 is built from 16 residues. The J segment lost 7 bases and the V segment lost 0 bases, leaving 11 bases of the junction unmatched. From germline, CDR1 is SGDLS and CDR2 YYNGEE. CDR3 DNA: TGTGCCAGCAGCGTAGCTCGAGAGACTAGCATGAATACGCAGTATTTT. Protein product: CASSVARETSMNTQYF.

The rearrangement joins TRBV4-3 to TRBJ1-4; D call uncertain. V was shortened by 5 bases and J by 5 bases, with 15 bases between the two germline ends. The CDR3 covers 15 residues. CDR1 and CDR2 from the germline V gene are LGHNA and YSLEER. The CDR3 spells CASSGYQRQNEKLFF. The CDR3 nucleotides read TGCGCCAGCAGCGGGTATCAGCGGCAGAATGAAAAACTGTTTTTT.

The CDR3 spells CASSTRGTVNTYEQYF. The CDR3 DNA reads TGTGCCAGTAGTACCCGAGGGACGGTGAATACCTACGAGCAGTACTTC. This sequence joins TRBV19 and TRBJ2-7, with D perhaps TRBD1 or TRBD2 (5 bases each). This CDR3 is 16 amino acids long. V dropped 4 bases and J dropped 2 bases, with 18 bases sitting between them. Germline lookup yields CDR1 LNHDA and CDR2 SQIVND (reference sequence).